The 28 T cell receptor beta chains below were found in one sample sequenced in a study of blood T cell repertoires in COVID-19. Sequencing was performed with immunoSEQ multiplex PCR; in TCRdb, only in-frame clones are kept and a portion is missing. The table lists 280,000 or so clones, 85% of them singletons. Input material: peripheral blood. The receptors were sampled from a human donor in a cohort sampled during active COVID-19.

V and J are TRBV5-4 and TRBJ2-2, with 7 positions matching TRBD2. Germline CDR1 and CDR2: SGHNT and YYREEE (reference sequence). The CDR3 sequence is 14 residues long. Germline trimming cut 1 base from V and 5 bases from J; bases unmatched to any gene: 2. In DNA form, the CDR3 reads TGTGCCAGCAGCTTGAGGCGGGAGACCGGGGAGCTGTTTTTT. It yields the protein CASSLRRETGELFF.

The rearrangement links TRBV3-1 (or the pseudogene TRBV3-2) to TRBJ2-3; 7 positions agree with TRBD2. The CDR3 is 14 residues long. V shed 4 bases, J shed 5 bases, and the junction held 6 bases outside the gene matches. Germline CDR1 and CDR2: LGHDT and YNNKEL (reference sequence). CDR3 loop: CASSRRTRGDTQYF. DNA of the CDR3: TGTGCCAGCAGCCGTCGGACTAGGGGAGATACGCAGTATTTT.

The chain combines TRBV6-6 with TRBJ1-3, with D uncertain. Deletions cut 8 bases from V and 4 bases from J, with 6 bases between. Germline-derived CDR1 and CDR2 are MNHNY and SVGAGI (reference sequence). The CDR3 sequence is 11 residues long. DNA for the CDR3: TGTGCCAGCTGCAGAGGAAACACCATATATTTT. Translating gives CASCRGNTIYF.

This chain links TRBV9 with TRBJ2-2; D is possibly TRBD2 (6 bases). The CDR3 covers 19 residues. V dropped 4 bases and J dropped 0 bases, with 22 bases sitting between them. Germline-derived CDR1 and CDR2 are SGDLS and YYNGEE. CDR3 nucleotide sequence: TGTGCCAGCAGCATGACTCCCTGGAGGGGCCCCGCGAACACCGGGGAGCTGTTTTTT. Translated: CASSMTPWRGPANTGELFF.

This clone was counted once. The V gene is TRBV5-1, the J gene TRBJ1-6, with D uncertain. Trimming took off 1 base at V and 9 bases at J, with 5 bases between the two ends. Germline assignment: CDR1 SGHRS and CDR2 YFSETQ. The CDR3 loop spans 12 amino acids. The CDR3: CASSLTGSPLHF. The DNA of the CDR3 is TGCGCCAGCAGCTTGACGGGTTCACCCCTCCACTTT.

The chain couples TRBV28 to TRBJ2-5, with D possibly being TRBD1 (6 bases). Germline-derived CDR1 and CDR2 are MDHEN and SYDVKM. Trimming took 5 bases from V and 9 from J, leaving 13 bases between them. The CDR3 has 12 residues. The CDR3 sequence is CASSHDRTAQYF. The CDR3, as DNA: TGTGCCAGCAGTCACGACAGGACGGCCCAGTACTTC.

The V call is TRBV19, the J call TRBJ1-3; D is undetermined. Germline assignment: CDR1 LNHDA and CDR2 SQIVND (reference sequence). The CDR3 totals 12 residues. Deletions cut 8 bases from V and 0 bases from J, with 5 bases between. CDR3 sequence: CASGGSGNTIYF. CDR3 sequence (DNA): TGTGCCAGTGGAGGCTCTGGAAACACCATATATTTT.

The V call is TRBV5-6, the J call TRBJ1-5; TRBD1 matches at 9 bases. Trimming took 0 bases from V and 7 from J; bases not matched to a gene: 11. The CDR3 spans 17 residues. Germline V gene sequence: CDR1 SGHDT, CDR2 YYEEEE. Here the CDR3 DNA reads TGTGCCAGCAGCTTGGGGTTAACAGGGGGCCTCAGACAGCCCCAGCATTTT. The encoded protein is CASSLGLTGGLRQPQHF.

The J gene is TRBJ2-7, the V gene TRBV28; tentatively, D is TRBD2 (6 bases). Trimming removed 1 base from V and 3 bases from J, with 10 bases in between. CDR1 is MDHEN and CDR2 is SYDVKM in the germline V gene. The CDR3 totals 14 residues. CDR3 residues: CASSLSDSGYEQYF. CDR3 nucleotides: TGTGCCAGCAGTTTATCCGATAGCGGCTACGAGCAGTACTTC.

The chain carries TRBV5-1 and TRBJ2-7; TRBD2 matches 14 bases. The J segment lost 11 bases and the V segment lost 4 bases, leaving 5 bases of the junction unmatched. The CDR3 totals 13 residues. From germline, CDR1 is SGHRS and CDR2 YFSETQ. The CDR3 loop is CASSPGLAGAKYF. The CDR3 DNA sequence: TGCGCCAGCAGCCCGGGACTAGCGGGAGCAAAGTACTTC.

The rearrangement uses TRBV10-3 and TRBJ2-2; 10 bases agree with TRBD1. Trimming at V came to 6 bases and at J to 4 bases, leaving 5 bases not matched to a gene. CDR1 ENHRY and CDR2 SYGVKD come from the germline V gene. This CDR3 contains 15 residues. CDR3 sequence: CAISADRGSTGELFF. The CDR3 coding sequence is TGTGCCATCAGCGCGGACAGGGGGAGCACCGGGGAGCTGTTTTTT.

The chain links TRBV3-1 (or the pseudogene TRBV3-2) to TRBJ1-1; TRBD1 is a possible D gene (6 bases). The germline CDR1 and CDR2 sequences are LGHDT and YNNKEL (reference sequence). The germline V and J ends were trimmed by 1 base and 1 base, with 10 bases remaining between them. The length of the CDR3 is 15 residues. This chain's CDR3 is CASSQARTANTEAFF. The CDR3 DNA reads TGTGCCAGCAGCCAAGCGAGGACAGCGAACACTGAAGCTTTCTTT.

Here the CDR3 reads CASILSGRAAETQYF. CDR3 coding DNA: TGTGCCAGCATCCTAAGTGGGAGGGCCGCAGAGACCCAGTACTTC. The chain combines TRBV3-1 (or the pseudogene TRBV3-2) with TRBJ2-5; TRBD2 agrees at 7 bases. Per the germline V gene, CDR1 is LGHDT and CDR2 is YNNKEL (reference sequence). J was trimmed by 4 bases and V by 7 bases; bases with no gene match: 12. The CDR3 consists of 15 residues.

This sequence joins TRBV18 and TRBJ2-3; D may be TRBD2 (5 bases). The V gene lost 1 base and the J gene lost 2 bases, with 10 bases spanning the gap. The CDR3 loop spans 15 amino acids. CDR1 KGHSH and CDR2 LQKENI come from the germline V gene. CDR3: CASSPRVGDTDTQYF. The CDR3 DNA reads TGTGCCAGCTCACCACGCGTGGGAGACACAGATACGCAGTATTTT.

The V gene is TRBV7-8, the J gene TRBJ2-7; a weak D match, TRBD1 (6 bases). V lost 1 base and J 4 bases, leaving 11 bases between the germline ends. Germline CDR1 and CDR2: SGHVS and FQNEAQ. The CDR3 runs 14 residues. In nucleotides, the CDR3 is TGTGCCAGCAGCTTAGAAGCAGGGGTGTACGAGCAGTACTTC. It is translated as CASSLEAGVYEQYF.

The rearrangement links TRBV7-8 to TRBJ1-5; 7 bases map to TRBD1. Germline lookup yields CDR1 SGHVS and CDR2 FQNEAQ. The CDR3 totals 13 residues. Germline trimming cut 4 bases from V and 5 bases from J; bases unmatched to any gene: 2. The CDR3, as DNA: TGTGCCAGCAGCTGGGACAGTTATCAGCCCCAGCATTTT. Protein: CASSWDSYQPQHF.

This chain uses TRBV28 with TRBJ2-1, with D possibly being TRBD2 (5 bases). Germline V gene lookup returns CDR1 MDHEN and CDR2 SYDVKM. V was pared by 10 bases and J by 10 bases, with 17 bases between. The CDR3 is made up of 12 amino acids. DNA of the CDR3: TGTGCCAAGGCCGGGGATTATGGGGAGCAGTTCTTC. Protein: CAKAGDYGEQFF.

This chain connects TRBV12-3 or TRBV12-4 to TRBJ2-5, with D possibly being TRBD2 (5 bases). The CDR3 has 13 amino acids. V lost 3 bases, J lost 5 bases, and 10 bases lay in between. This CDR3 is CASSLGRRETQYF. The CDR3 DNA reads TGTGCCAGCAGTTTGGGTAGGAGGGAGACCCAGTACTTC.

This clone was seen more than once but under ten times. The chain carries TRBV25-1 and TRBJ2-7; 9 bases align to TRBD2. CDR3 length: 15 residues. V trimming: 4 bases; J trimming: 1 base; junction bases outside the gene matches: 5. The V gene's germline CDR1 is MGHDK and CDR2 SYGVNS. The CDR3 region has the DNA TGTGCCAGCAGTGGGTGGACTAGCGCTTCCTACGAGCAGTACTTC. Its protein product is CASSGWTSASYEQYF.

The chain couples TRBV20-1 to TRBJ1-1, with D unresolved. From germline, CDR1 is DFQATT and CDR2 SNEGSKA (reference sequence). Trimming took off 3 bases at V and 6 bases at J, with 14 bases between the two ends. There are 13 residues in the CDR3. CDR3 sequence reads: CSASPQVVPEAFF. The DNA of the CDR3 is TGCAGTGCTAGTCCTCAGGTGGTCCCTGAAGCTTTCTTT.

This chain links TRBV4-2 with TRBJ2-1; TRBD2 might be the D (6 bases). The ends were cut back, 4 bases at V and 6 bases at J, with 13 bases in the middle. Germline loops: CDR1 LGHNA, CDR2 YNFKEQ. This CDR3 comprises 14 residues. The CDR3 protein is CASSRRGKTNEQFF. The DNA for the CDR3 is TGTGCCAGCAGCCGCCGGGGGAAGACCAATGAGCAGTTCTTC.

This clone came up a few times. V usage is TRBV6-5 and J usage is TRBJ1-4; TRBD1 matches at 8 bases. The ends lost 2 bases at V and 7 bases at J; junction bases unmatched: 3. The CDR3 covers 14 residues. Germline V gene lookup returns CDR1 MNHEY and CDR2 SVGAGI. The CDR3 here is CASSYDRGSEKLFF. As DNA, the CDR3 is TGTGCCAGCAGTTACGACAGGGGTAGTGAAAAACTGTTTTTT.

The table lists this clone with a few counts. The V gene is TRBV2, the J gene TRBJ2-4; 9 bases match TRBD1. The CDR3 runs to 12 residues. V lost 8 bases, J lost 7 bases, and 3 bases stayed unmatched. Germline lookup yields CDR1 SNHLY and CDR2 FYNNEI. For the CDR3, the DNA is TGTGCCAGCGACAGGGGGAGGAACATTCAGTACTTC. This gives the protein CASDRGRNIQYF.

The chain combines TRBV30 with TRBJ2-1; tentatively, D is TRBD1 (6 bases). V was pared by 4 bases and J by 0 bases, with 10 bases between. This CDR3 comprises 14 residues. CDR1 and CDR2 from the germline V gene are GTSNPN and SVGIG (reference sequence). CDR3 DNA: TGTGCCTGGACGAGGGGGAGCTCCTACAATGAGCAGTTCTTC. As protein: CAWTRGSSYNEQFF.

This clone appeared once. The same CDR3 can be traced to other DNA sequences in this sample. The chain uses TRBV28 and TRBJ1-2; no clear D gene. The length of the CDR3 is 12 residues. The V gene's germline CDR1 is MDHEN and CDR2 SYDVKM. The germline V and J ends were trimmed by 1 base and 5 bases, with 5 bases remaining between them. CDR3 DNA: TGTGCCAGCAGTTTATCCGGGTATGGCTACACCTTC. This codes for CASSLSGYGYTF.

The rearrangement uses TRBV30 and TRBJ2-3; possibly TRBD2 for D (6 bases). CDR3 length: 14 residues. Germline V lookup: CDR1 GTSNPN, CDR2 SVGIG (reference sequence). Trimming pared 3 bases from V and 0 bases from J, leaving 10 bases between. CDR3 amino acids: CAWRVAGSTDTQYF. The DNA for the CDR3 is TGTGCCTGGAGAGTTGCGGGGAGCACAGATACGCAGTATTTT.

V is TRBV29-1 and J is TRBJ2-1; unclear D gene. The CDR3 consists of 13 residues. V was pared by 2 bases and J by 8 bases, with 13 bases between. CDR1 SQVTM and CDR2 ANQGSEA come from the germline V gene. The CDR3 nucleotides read TGCAGCGTTGAATTTAAAGAGGAGTATGAGCAGTTCTTC. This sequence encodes CSVEFKEEYEQFF.

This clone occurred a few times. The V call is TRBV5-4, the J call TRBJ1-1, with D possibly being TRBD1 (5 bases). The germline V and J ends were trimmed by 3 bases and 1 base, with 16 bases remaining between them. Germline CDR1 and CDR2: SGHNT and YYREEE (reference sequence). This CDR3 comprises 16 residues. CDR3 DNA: TGTGCCAGCAGCTGGGGGGGTATTAAAGGGAACACTGAAGCTTTCTTT. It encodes CASSWGGIKGNTEAFF.